The next 20 T cell receptor beta chains were all read from a single sample in a study of T-cell memory formation after mild COVID-19. TCRdb re-analysed the 5' RACE reads in MiXCR, keeping a single row per CDR3 protein. The sample includes over 300,000 distinct CDR3 sequences, about 20% of them seen just once. The sample comprised PBMCs or a T cell subset sorted from them (not recorded which). Receptor source: a man between 18 and 35 years old who had mild COVID-19 (a few samples of this study predate the infection). Cell type and time point are not known.

The rearrangement uses TRBV7-2 and TRBJ2-7; no clear D gene. Trimming stripped 5 bases from V and 2 bases from J, with 10 bases between. CDR3 length equals 13 residues. Germline-derived CDR1 and CDR2 are SGHTA and FQGNSA. The DNA for the CDR3 is TGTGCCAGCAGCCCGTACTTGACCTACGAGCAGTACGTC. This gives the protein CASSPYLTYEQYV.

This clonotype was recorded only once. This chain uses TRBV7-9 with TRBJ1-1; D remains unclear. V lost 8 bases and J lost 4, with 11 bases in between. The CDR3 length is 12 residues. Germline-derived CDR1 and CDR2 are SEHNR and FQNEAQ (reference sequence). This chain's CDR3 is CASDLWSTEAFF. The CDR3 nucleotides read TGTGCCAGCGACCTATGGAGCACTGAAGCTTTCTTT.

The chain joins TRBV13 to TRBJ2-3; TRBD2 matches at 11 bases. Unmatched junction bases numbered 7, after V lost 3 bases and J lost 8 bases. This CDR3 is 15 amino acids long. Germline values: CDR1 PRHDT, CDR2 FYEKMQ (reference sequence). The CDR3 reads CASSFRTSGSGTQYF. The CDR3 bases are TGTGCCAGCAGCTTCAGGACTAGCGGGTCAGGTACGCAGTATTTT.

This sequence joins TRBV4-1 and TRBJ2-7, with D unresolved. The CDR3 runs to 15 residues. Germline values: CDR1 MGHRA, CDR2 YSYEKL. V was pared by 2 bases and J by 3 bases, with 14 bases between. CDR3 coding DNA: TGCGCCAGCAGCCAAAGAGTCACTGACCTCTACGAGCAGTACTTC. Protein sequence: CASSQRVTDLYEQYF.

This clonotype was detected a few times. This sequence joins TRBV4-3 and TRBJ1-3; the match to TRBD1 covers 7 bases. The CDR3 has 15 residues. With V trimmed by 0 bases and J by 4 bases, 3 bases remained unmatched. The germline V gene has CDR1 LGHNA and CDR2 YSLEER. In nucleotides, the CDR3 is TGCGCCAGCAGCCAAGATACAGGGGAAGGAAACACCATATATTTT. Encoded protein: CASSQDTGEGNTIYF.

The V gene is TRBV7-2, the J gene TRBJ1-6; D is possibly TRBD1 (6 bases). The CDR3 loop spans 15 amino acids. V shed 7 bases and J shed 5 bases, with 15 bases lying between them. Per germline, CDR1 SGHTA and CDR2 FQGNSA. CDR3: CASTTGAGDNSPLHF. The CDR3 DNA reads as TGTGCCAGCACCACCGGGGCAGGGGATAATTCACCCCTCCACTTT.

This chain uses TRBV6-5 with TRBJ1-5; TRBD1 agrees at 8 bases. V gave up 5 bases and J gave up 7 bases; unmatched junction bases: 7. Germline CDR1 MNHEY, CDR2 SVGAGI. CDR3 size: 14 residues. The DNA of the CDR3 is TGTGCCAGCAGTACGTACAGGGGGAGACAGCCCCAGCATTTT. It encodes CASSTYRGRQPQHF.

V gene TRBV6-5 combines with J gene TRBJ2-7, with a tentative D call TRBD1 (6 bases). The ends were cut back, 2 bases at V and 4 bases at J, with 15 bases in the middle. Germline lookup yields CDR1 MNHEY and CDR2 SVGAGI. The CDR3 covers 15 residues. The CDR3 loop reads CASSYGGHSNYEQYF. DNA for the CDR3: TGTGCCAGCAGTTACGGGGGACACAGCAATTACGAGCAGTACTTC.

The gene calls are TRBV11-2 and TRBJ1-1; no firm D call. V was trimmed by 1 base and J by 5 bases, leaving 8 bases between them. The CDR3 runs 13 residues. Germline CDR1 and CDR2: SGHAT and FQNNGV. The CDR3 protein is CASSLVRHTEAFF. CDR3 bases: TGTGCCAGCAGCTTAGTCAGGCATACTGAAGCTTTCTTT.

The chain links TRBV7-2 to TRBJ2-1; TRBD2 might be the D (6 bases). The CDR3 is 14 amino acids. Trimming cost V 5 bases and J 3 bases, with 11 bases left between them. Germline lookup yields CDR1 SGHTA and CDR2 FQGNSA. The CDR3 loop is CASSDGTFYNEQFF. Written as DNA, the CDR3 is TGTGCCAGCAGCGACGGGACTTTCTACAATGAGCAGTTCTTC.

This clonotype was observed a handful of times. The chain combines TRBV5-1 with TRBJ2-3; the match to TRBD2 covers 9 bases. V trimming: 4 bases; J trimming: 5 bases; junction bases outside the gene matches: 5. This CDR3 is 14 amino acids long. Germline-derived CDR1 and CDR2 are SGHRS and YFSETQ. The chain's CDR3 is CASSLAGREDTQYF. The CDR3 region has the DNA TGCGCCAGCAGCCTAGCGGGGAGGGAAGATACGCAGTATTTT.

This sequence joins TRBV3-1 and TRBJ2-7; D gene uncertain. Germline V gene sequence: CDR1 LGHDT, CDR2 YNNKEL (reference sequence). V gave up 1 base and J gave up 6 bases, with 7 bases separating them. There are 12 residues in the CDR3. This chain's CDR3 is CASSQATSEQYF. The CDR3 DNA follows: TGTGCCAGCAGCCAAGCTACGAGCGAGCAGTACTTC.

This clonotype was seen only a few times. The chain links TRBV5-1 to TRBJ2-3; 9 bases line up with TRBD2. V dropped 1 base and J dropped 14; count of bases not matched to a gene: 8. The CDR3 contains 13 residues. CDR1 is SGHRS, CDR2 YFSETQ, per germline. The CDR3 here is CASSLSGTSLSYF. For the CDR3, the DNA is TGCGCCAGCAGCTTGAGCGGGACTAGCTTATCGTATTTT.

This clonotype occurred a few times. The V gene is TRBV3-1, the J gene TRBJ2-5, with 10 nucleotides matching TRBD2. Germline CDR1 and CDR2: LGHDT and YNNKEL (reference sequence). The CDR3 contains 15 residues. J lost 4 bases, V lost 4 bases, and 6 bases had no gene match. The CDR3 here is CASSPLTSGLETQYF. The DNA of the CDR3 is TGTGCCAGCAGCCCGCTGACTAGCGGGTTAGAGACCCAGTACTTC.

This clonotype was counted only a few times. The J gene is TRBJ1-1, the V gene TRBV19; TRBD1 matches 7 bases. CDR1 and CDR2 from the germline V gene are LNHDA and SQIVND (reference sequence). The CDR3 runs 16 residues. V was pared by 5 bases and J by 6 bases, with 15 bases of the junction left unmatched. DNA of the CDR3: TGTGCCAGTAGTGCAATTACGACAGGGCGATACGCTGAAGCTTTCTTT. Translating gives CASSAITTGRYAEAFF.

This rearrangement joins TRBV7-2 to TRBJ1-1; D gene unclear. CDR3 length equals 15 residues. With 1 base removed from V and 0 bases from J, the gap between germline ends came to 9 bases. CDR1 and CDR2 (germline): SGHTA, FQGNSA. The CDR3 protein is CASSLEGGLNTEAFF. CDR3 in DNA: TGTGCCAGCAGCTTAGAGGGCGGACTGAACACTGAAGCTTTCTTT. The variable domain in full, completed from reference TRBV7-2 and TRBJ1-1, reads GAGVSQSPSNKVTEKGKDVELRCDPISGHTALYWYRQSLGQGLEFLIYFQGNSAPDKSGLPSDRFSAERTGGSVSTLTIQRTQQEDSAVYLCASSLEGGLNTEAFFGQGTRLTVV.

This clonotype was seen only a few times. The rearrangement links TRBV7-2 to TRBJ2-3, with D possibly matching TRBD1 (5 bases). The germline V gene has CDR1 SGHTA and CDR2 FQGNSA. Trimming cost V 6 bases and J 0 bases, with 13 bases left between them. The CDR3 consists of 15 residues. CDR3 protein: CASRATGASTDTQYF. CDR3 bases: TGTGCCAGCAGAGCGACTGGGGCTAGCACAGATACGCAGTATTTT.

The sample holds many counts of this clonotype. The chain has TRBV28 and TRBJ1-1; the D gene is possibly TRBD1 (5 bases). Germline-derived CDR1 and CDR2 are MDHEN and SYDVKM. With 2 bases removed from V and 5 bases from J, the gap between germline ends came to 12 bases. The CDR3 has 14 amino acids. CDR3 residues: CASSLGGVRTEAFF. CDR3 coding DNA: TGTGCCAGCAGTTTAGGAGGGGTGAGAACTGAAGCTTTCTTT.

This chain joins TRBV4-1 and TRBJ2-1, with 9 nucleotides matching TRBD1. CDR3 length: 16 amino acids. Germline V gene data show CDR1 as MGHRA and CDR2 as YSYEKL. V dropped 1 base and J dropped 8; count of bases not matched to a gene: 9. For the CDR3, the DNA is TGCGCCAGCAGCCAAGCAACAGGGGGCAGGATGCATGAGCAGTTCTTC. Residues: CASSQATGGRMHEQFF.

This clonotype was counted between two and nine times. The chain joins TRBV6-2 or TRBV6-3 to TRBJ1-1; 7 bases line up with TRBD1. Trimming cost V 3 bases and J 2 bases; bases outside gene matches: 3. The CDR3 is made up of 14 amino acids. Germline V CDR1 and CDR2: MNHEY, SVGEGT. DNA of the CDR3: TGTGCCAGCAGTTATCCAGGGGGAAACACTGAAGCTTTCTTT. This encodes CASSYPGGNTEAFF.